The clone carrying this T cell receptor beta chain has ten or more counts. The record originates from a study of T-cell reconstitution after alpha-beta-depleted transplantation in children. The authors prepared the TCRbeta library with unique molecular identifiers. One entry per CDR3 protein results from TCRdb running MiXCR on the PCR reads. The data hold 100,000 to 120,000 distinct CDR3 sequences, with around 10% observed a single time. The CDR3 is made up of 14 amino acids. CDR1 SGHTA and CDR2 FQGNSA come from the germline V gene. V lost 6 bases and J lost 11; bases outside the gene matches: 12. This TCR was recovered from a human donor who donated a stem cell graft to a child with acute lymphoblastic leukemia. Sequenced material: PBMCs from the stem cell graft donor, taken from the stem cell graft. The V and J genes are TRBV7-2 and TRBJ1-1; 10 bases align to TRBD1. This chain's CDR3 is CASRETGGYAWAFF. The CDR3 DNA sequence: TGTGCCAGCAGAGAGACAGGGGGCTATGCATGGGCTTTCTTT.